This TCR beta chain was retrieved from a study of blood T cell repertoires in COVID-19. Turning to the study itself: Collection of acute and convalescent COVID-19 samples took place in the United States, Italy and Spain. The cDNA or gDNA used as material had been derived from T cells, B-cell-depleted T cells, or PBMCs.

V lost 6 bases to trimming and J lost 2 bases; unmatched junction nucleotides: 5. The CDR3 spans 15 residues. Germline CDR1 and CDR2: LGHDT and YNNKEL (reference sequence). Per the study methods: Amplified reference gene primers provided the basis for estimating nucleated cell counts. Sequencing used immunoSEQ multiplex PCR; TCRdb keeps in-frame clones, though not all of them. For V, J and clone size, that table is used; D and trimming come from the DNA. The profile shows some 150,000 clones, approximately 84% of them singletons. This rearrangement joins TRBV3-1 (or the pseudogene TRBV3-2) to TRBJ2-2; 8 bases are shared with TRBD1. The sequenced material came from peripheral blood. The source is a man between 40 and 49 years old with acute or convalescent COVID-19. Here the CDR3 reads CASRPTGGNTGELFF. The CDR3 DNA follows: TGTGCCAGCAGACCAACAGGGGGTAACACCGGGGAGCTGTTTTTT.